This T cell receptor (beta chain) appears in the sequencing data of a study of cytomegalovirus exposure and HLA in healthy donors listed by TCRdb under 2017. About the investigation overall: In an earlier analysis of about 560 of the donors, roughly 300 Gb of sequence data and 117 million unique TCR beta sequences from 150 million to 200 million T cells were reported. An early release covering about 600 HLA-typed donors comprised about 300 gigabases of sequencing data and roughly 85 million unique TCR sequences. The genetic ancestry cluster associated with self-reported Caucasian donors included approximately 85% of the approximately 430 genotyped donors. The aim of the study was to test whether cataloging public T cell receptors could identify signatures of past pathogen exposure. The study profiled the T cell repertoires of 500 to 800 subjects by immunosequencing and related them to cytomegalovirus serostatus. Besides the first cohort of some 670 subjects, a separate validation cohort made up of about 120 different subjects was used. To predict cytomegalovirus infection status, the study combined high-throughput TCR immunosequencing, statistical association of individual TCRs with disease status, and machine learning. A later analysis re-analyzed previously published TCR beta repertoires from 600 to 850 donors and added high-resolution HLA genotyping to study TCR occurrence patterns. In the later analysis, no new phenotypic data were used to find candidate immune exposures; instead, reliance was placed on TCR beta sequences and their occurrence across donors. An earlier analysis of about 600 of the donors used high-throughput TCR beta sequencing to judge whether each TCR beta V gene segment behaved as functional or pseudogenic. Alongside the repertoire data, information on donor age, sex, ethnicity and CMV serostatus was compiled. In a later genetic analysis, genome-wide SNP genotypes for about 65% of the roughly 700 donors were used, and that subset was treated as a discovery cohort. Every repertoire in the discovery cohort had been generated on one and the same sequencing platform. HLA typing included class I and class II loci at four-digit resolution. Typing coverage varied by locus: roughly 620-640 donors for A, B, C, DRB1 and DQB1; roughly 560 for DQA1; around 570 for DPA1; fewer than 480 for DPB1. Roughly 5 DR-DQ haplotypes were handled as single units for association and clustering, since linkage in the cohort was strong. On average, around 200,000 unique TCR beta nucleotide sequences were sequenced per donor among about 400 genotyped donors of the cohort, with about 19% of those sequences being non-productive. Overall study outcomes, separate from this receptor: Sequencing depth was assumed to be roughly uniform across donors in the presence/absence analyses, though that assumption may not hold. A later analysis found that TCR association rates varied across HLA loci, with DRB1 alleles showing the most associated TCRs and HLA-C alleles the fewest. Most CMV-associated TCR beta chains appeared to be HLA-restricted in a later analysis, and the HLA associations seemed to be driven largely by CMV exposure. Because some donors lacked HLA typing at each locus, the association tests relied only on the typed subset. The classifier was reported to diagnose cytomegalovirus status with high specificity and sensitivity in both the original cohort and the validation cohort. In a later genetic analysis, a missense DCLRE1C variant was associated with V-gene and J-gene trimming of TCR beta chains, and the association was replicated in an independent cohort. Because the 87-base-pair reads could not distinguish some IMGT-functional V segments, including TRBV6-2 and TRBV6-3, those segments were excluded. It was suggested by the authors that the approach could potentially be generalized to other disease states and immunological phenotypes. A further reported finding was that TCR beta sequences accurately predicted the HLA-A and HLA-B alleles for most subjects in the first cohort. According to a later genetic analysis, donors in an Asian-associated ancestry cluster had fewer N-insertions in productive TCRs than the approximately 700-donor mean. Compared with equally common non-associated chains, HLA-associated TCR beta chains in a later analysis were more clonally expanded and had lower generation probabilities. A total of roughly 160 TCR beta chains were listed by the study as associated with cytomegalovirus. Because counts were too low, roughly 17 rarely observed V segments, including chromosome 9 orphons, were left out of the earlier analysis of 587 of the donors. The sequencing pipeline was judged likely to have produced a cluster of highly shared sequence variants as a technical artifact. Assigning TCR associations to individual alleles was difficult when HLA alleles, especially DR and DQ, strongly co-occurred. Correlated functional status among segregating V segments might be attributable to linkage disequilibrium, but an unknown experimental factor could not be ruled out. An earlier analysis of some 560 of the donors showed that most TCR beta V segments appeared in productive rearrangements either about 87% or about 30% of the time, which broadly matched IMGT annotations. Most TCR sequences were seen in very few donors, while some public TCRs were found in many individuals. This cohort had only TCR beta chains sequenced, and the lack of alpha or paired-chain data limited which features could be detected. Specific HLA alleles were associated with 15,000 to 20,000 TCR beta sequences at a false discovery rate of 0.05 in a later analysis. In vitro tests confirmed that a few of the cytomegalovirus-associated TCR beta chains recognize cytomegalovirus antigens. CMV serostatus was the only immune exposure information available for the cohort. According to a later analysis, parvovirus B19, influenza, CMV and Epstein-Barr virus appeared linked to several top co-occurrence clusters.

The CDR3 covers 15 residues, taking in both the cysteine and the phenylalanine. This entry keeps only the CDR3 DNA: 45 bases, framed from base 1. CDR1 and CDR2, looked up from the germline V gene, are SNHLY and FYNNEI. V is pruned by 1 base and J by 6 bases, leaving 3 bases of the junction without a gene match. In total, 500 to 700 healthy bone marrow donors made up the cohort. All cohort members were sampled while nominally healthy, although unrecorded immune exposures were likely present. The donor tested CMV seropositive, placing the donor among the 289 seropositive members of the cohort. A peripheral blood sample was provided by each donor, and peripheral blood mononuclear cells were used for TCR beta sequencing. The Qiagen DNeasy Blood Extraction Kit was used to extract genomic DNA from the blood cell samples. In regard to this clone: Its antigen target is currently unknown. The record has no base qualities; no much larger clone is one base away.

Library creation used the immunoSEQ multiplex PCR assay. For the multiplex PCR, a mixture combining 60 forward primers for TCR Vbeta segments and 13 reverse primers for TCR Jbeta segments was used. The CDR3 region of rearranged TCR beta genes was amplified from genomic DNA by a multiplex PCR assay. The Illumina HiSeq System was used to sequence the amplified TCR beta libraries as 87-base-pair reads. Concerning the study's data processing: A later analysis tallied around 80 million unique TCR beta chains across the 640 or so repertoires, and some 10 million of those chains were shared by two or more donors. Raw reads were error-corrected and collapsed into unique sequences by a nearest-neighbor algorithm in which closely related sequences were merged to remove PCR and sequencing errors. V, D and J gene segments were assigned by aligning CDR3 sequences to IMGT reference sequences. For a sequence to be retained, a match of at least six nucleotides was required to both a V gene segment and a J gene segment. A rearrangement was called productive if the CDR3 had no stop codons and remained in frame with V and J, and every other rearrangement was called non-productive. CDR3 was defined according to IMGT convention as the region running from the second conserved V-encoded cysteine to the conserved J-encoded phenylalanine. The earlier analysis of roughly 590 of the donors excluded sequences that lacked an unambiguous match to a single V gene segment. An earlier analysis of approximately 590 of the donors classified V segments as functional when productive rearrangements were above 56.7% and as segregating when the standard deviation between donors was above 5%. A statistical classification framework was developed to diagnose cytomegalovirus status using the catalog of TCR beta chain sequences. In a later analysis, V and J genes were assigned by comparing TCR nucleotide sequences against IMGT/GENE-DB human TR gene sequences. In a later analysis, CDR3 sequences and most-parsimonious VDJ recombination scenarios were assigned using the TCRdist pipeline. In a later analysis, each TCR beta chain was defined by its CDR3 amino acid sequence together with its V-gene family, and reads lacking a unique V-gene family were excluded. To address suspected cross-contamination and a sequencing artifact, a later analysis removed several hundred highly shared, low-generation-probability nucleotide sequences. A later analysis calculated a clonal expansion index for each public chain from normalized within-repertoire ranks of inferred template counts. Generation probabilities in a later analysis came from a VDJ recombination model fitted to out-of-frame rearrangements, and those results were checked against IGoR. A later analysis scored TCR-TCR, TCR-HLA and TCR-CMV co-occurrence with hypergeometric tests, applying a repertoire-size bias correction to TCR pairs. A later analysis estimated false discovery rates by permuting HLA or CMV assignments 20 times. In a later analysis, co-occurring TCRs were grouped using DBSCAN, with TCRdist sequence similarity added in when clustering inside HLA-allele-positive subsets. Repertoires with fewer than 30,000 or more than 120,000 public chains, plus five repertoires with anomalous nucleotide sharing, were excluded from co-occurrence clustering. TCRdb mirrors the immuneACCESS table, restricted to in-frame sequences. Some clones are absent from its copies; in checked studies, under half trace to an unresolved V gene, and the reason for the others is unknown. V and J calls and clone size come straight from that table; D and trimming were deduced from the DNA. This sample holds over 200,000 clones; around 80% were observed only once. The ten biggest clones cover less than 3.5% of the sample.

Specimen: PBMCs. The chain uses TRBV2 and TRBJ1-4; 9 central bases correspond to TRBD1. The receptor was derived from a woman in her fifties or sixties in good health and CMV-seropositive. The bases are TGTGCCAGCAGTGAAGTGGGGACAGGGCATGAAAAACTGTTTTTT. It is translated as CASSEVGTGHEKLFF.